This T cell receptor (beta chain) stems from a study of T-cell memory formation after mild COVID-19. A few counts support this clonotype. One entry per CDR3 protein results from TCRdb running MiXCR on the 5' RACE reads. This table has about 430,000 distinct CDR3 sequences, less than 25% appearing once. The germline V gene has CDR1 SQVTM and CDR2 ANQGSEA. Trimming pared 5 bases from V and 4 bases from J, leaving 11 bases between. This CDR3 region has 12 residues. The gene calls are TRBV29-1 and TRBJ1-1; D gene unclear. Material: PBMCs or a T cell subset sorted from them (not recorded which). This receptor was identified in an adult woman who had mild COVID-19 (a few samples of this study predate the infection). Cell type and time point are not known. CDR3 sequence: CSVKVVGTEAFF. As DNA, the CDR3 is TGCAGCGTTAAGGTCGTAGGCACTGAAGCTTTCTTT.